One and the same sample provided the 2 T cell receptor beta chains below, sequenced in a study of cytomegalovirus exposure and HLA in healthy donors. PCR involved 60 Vbeta and 13 Jbeta primers. Some clones are missing from TCRdb's copy, which holds only in-frame ones; the method was immunoSEQ multiplex PCR. The sample yields about 120,000 clones, 81% seen once. The sequenced sample was PBMCs. The origin of the receptors is a woman aged 40 to 49 in good health and CMV-seronegative.

The V and J genes are TRBV10-3 and TRBJ1-5; the match to TRBD1 covers 10 bases. V lost 3 bases and J lost 6; bases outside the gene matches: 14. The CDR3 sequence is 18 residues long. The germline V gene has CDR1 ENHRY and CDR2 SYGVKD. Here the CDR3 reads CAISDPGTGVAGGQPQHF. The CDR3 bases are TGTGCCATCAGTGACCCCGGGACAGGGGTAGCGGGTGGTCAGCCCCAGCATTTT.

V and J are TRBV11-2 and TRBJ2-5; 16 bases are a match to TRBD2. The CDR3 totals 16 residues. Looked up from germline, CDR1 is SGHAT and CDR2 is FQNNGV. J was trimmed by 5 bases and V by 5 bases; bases with no gene match: 5. The CDR3 nucleotides are TGTGCCAGCAGCCCGGGGACTAGCGGGAGGGTGGAGACCCAGTACTTC. Encoded protein: CASSPGTSGRVETQYF.